This paragraph covers one T cell receptor (beta chain) sequence. As yet, its antigen is unknown. The PCR had 60 Vbeta and 13 Jbeta primers. Some clones are missing from TCRdb's copy, which holds only in-frame ones; the method was immunoSEQ multiplex PCR. Of roughly 200,000 clones in the sample, 55% to 75% were seen once. This entry comes from a study of cytomegalovirus exposure and HLA in healthy donors. Overall study findings and caveats: Earlier analysis looked at TCR beta V segments, and most were productive about 90% or about 30% of the time. The study designated 150 or so TCR beta chains cytomegalovirus-associated.

V trimming: 4 bases; J trimming: 3 bases; junction bases outside the gene matches: 9. The CDR3 is made up of 16 amino acids. CDR1 and CDR2 from the germline V gene are SGHRS and YFSETQ. The sample comprised PBMCs. The receptor was isolated from a middle-aged man in good health and CMV-seropositive. The chain links TRBV5-1 to TRBJ1-2, with 10 bases lining up with TRBD1. CDR3 sequence: CASSTVGQGDYYGYTF. CDR3 in DNA: TGCGCCAGCAGCACTGTTGGACAGGGGGATTACTATGGCTACACCTTC.